Listed below are T cell receptor beta chains from one sample, sequenced in a study of graft-versus-host responses after intestinal transplantation. Repertoires were generated with immunoSEQ multiplex PCR, while TCRdb's copy carries only in-frame clones and drops some. This table holds over 75,000 clones, around 86% found once. The material sequenced was PBMCs, taken 255 days after intestinal transplant. The receptors here all came from a human patient who received an intestinal transplant, so some T cells may come from the graft donor. Each CDR3 is given without its conserved first and last residue. The order of the fields is CDR3 protein, V gene, D gene, J gene, clone size. A D gene is named only where the DNA matches it firmly. Clone size appears in some rows only: once, few, many, or a class for an expanded clone.

ASARSQRISSYNEQF TRBV2 - TRBJ2-1 -
ASHTTGEGGNTIY TRBV6-5 TRBD1 TRBJ1-3 -
ASSNGVGGQPQH TRBV6-5 - TRBJ1-5 once
ASSVGAYSLTGELF TRBV2 - TRBJ2-2 -
ASSPTGYPYEQY TRBV28 - TRBJ2-7 -
ASSSPGTSYEQY TRBV28 - TRBJ2-7 -
ASSATGDRELTNEKLF TRBV5-5 TRBD1 TRBJ1-4 -
ASSKAGREFKDYGYT TRBV5-4 - TRBJ1-2 -
ASSLEVGSSYNEQF TRBV27 - TRBJ2-1 -
ASSKEGDAYEQY TRBV6-1 - TRBJ2-7 once
ASSSPATGRGNYEQY TRBV28 - TRBJ2-7 -
ASSGYEQF TRBV2 - TRBJ2-1 -
ASSLAGGVPSYEQY TRBV27 TRBD2 TRBJ2-7 -
ASSQVRGDTEAF TRBV4-2 - TRBJ1-1 -
ASTTGDYGYT TRBV18 TRBD1 TRBJ1-2 -
ASSLEASSFREQY TRBV5-6 - TRBJ2-7 -
ASSLSGAGGDYGYT TRBV5-1 TRBD1 TRBJ1-2 -
ASSSGSTWENIQY TRBV5-4 - TRBJ2-4 -
ASSIGRGRDYEQY TRBV19 - TRBJ2-7 -
ASSLTGAATEAF TRBV28 - TRBJ1-1 -
ASSLGGAIEYTQY TRBV7-2 - TRBJ2-3 -
ASSHLNPAYGRTEAF TRBV16 - TRBJ1-1 -
ASTSQPLKGEAF TRBV28 - TRBJ1-1 -
ASSLGTAPSTDTQY TRBV27 - TRBJ2-3 -
ASSPWTGGEDEQF TRBV5-1 TRBD1 TRBJ2-1 -
ASSPVSGLNTEAF TRBV18 - TRBJ1-1 -
ASSLRSGGGADTQY TRBV5-1 TRBD2 TRBJ2-3 -
ASRSTGDFGNTIY TRBV6-5 TRBD1 TRBJ1-3 -
ASSPPGGELEETQY TRBV19 TRBD2 TRBJ2-5 -
ASSSTVLGQGSQTQY TRBV28 TRBD1 TRBJ2-5 -
ASSLVPLDRVAKNIQY TRBV7-6 - TRBJ2-4 -
SVPSGPSSLQY TRBV29-1 - TRBJ2-5 few
ASKLGQGSEWETQY TRBV4-1 TRBD1 TRBJ2-5 -
ASSEAIGRASYEQY TRBV10-2 TRBD2 TRBJ2-7 -
ASSFGRGWTEAF TRBV5-4 - TRBJ1-1 -
ASSEARGGDTQY TRBV6-1 TRBD2 TRBJ2-3 -
ASSPNEGQRC TRBV21-1 - TRBJ2-7 -
ASSFVTLNTGELF TRBV28 - TRBJ2-2 -
ASSYGQENQPQH TRBV6-1 TRBD1 TRBJ1-5 few
ATTRDRLADSYNEQF TRBV27 TRBD2 TRBJ2-1 -
ASSVDGNEKLF TRBV9 - TRBJ1-4 -
ASSERTQALLTEAF TRBV6-1 - TRBJ1-1 -
ASSLRGGPPFYEQY TRBV5-1 TRBD1 TRBJ2-7 -
ASSLDRATEAF TRBV5-1 - TRBJ1-1 -
ASSRTGGNQPQH TRBV6-5 TRBD1 TRBJ1-5 -
ASSLAVRSGTEAF TRBV7-8 - TRBJ1-1 -
ASSLTGLADEKLF TRBV5-1 - TRBJ1-4 -
ASSPFGGEYEQY TRBV4-1 - TRBJ2-7 -
SVEDGGERDYEQY TRBV29-1 TRBD2 TRBJ2-7 once